This is a list of T cell receptor beta chains from one sample in a study of OX40 agonist ivuxolimab in advanced cancers. Data came from immunoSEQ multiplex PCR; TCRdb stores just in-frame clones and leaves some out. In the table there are 55,000 to 70,000 clones, roughly 85% of which are singletons. This sample comprised CD4+ or CD8+ T cells sorted from blood, obtained in a trial of the OX40 agonist ivuxolimab. The receptors come from an adult with an advanced solid tumor such as melanoma, head and neck, liver or kidney cancer. Each CDR3 is given without its conserved first and last residue. D genes are given only for firm matches. Some rows have no size entry. The others give once, few or many, or a class for an expanded clone.

TRBD1 | TRBJ2-7 | NA | TRBV28 | ASRRQGDSYEQY
TRBD1 | TRBJ2-5 | NA | TRBV28 | ASSLRTGPRETQY
TRBD1 | TRBJ1-1 | NA | TRBV7-2 | ASSLEVRGRTEAF
NA | TRBJ1-2 | NA | TRBV6-1 | ASSEASAKGYT
TRBD2 | TRBJ2-5 | NA | TRBV7-2 | ASSSIAGVETQY
NA | TRBJ2-2 | NA | TRBV10-3 | AISAMPGGSGELF
TRBD2 | TRBJ2-1 | NA | TRBV28 | ASRAGTSVNEQF
TRBD1 | TRBJ1-2 | NA | TRBV6-1 | ASRRDRASLYGYT
TRBD1 | TRBJ1-2 | NA | TRBV7-8 | ASSSSDRGVGYT
NA | TRBJ2-2 | few | TRBV7-6 | ASSLRVRTGELF
NA | TRBJ2-5 | NA | TRBV5-1 | ASSFRVGETQY
NA | TRBJ1-1 | NA | TRBV7-8 | ASSFEGRGSRTEAF
TRBD2 | TRBJ2-1 | NA | TRBV13 | ASSPDLGTSGRDSYNEQF
NA | TRBJ2-7 | NA | TRBV5-1 | ASSLLARGIGDEQY
NA | TRBJ1-5 | NA | TRBV4-1 | ASSQEGLGRQDQPQH
TRBD2 | TRBJ2-1 | NA | TRBV6-5 | ASSYASGYYNEQF
NA | TRBJ2-7 | NA | TRBV28 | ASSPVPSLYEQY
NA | TRBJ2-7 | NA | TRBV6-1 | ASSLTGQGGEQY
NA | TRBJ2-7 | NA | TRBV11-2 | ASSFTFEGSEQY
NA | TRBJ2-3 | NA | TRBV6-1 | ASSESGDYTDTQY
NA | TRBJ2-1 | NA | TRBV28 | ASLGDPGYNEQF
TRBD2 | TRBJ2-3 | NA | TRBV7-6 | ASSLRTSGTDTQY
NA | TRBJ2-5 | NA | TRBV4-2 | ASSPGNPETQY
NA | TRBJ1-1 | NA | TRBV21-1 | ASSKEPFAAMNTEAF
TRBD2 | TRBJ2-7 | NA | TRBV28 | ASSLFGTSRYEQY
NA | TRBJ2-3 | NA | TRBV6-6 | ASTQGPDTQY
TRBD1 | TRBJ1-2 | NA | TRBV10-3 | AIRGQGPDGYT
NA | TRBJ2-1 | NA | TRBV15 | ATSREQVSYNEQF
NA | TRBJ2-2 | NA | TRBV18 | ASSPWVSPNTGELF
NA | TRBJ2-3 | NA | TRBV11-2 | ASTLGQEDTQY
NA | TRBJ2-3 | NA | TRBV18 | ASSRSTDTQY
TRBD2 | TRBJ2-1 | NA | TRBV7-3 | ASSPRGASGSLEQF
NA | TRBJ2-2 | NA | TRBV11-3 | ASRRDHGELF
NA | TRBJ2-5 | NA | TRBV5-1 | ASSLGQGGETQY
NA | TRBJ2-5 | NA | TRBV9 | ASSVGGSGKETQY
NA | TRBJ1-3 | NA | TRBV5-1 | ASSFGRAGNTIY
NA | TRBJ2-6 | NA | TRBV10-3 | AISESPGSGANVLT
NA | TRBJ1-2 | NA | TRBV27 | ASSYSWGSGYT
NA | TRBJ2-2 | NA | TRBV7-2 | ASSLVGRLNTGELF
NA | TRBJ2-3 | NA | TRBV19 | ASRRGREDTQY
NA | TRBJ1-3 | NA | TRBV7-8 | ASSSQGSGNTIY
NA | TRBJ1-2 | once | TRBV19 | ASSIQGANYGYT
TRBD2 | TRBJ2-1 | NA | TRBV4-2 | ASSQGTSGGQSYNEQF
NA | TRBJ1-3 | NA | TRBV11-2 | ASSVSGNTIY
TRBD1 | TRBJ2-3 | once | TRBV25-1 | ASSEHGTGGGWADTQY
NA | TRBJ1-2 | few | TRBV30 | AWSSQTGGYT
NA | TRBJ2-5 | NA | TRBV6-1 | ASSVGSQETQY
NA | TRBJ1-1 | NA | TRBV11-3 | ASSLLPGTEAF
NA | TRBJ2-2 | NA | TRBV19 | ASSTGEGSGELF
NA | TRBJ2-6 | NA | TRBV18 | ASSQQGLGTSGANVLT
TRBD2 | TRBJ2-7 | few | TRBV5-5 | ASSRIINSGALSYEQY